The rows below give T cell receptor beta chains drawn from one sample of a study of blood T cell repertoires in COVID-19. TCRdb's table, derived via immunoSEQ multiplex PCR, lists solely in-frame clones and lacks some. This table holds approximately 210,000 clones, around 81% found once. The sequenced sample consisted of PBMCs or T cells enriched from blood (not recorded which). The receptors here all came from a woman in her 50s with acute COVID-19. CDR3s include the opening cysteine and the closing phenylalanine or tryptophan. The D gene is left open where the match is weak. Where a row states a size, it is once, few, many or the class of an expanded clone; other rows omit it.

>13|TRBJ1-2|-|-|TRBV18
TGTGCCAGCCGCCAGTCGCTGGTCTATGGCTACACCTTC
CASRQSLVYGYTF
>15|TRBJ2-7|TRBD1|-|TRBV19
TGTGCCAGTAGTCGGACAGGTCTGTCTCGGGGCGAGCAGTACTTC
CASSRTGLSRGEQYF
>20|TRBJ2-6|TRBD1|-|TRBV4-3
TGCGCCAGCAGCCAAGCCCCCCGGGACAGGAGTTTCTCTGGGGCCAACGTCCTGACTTTC
CASSQAPRDRSFSGANVLTF
>15|TRBJ1-4|-|-|TRBV9
TGTGCCAGCAGCGTAGGGCAGTCTGGTAATGAAAAACTGTTTTTT
CASSVGQSGNEKLFF
>13|TRBJ2-5|-|-|TRBV5-4
TGTGCCAGCAGCTTGGGGAGACAAGAGACCCAGTACTTC
CASSLGRQETQYF
>14|TRBJ2-1|-|-|TRBV3-1/TRBV3-2
TGTGCCAGCAGCCAAGCCGCGTGGGGGGGCTTGCCGTTCTTC
CASSQAAWGGLPFF
>16|TRBJ2-7|-|-|TRBV7-2
TGTGCCAGCAGCTTAGCGGCGGGGCTCCCCTCCTACGAGCAGTACTTC
CASSLAAGLPSYEQYF
>18|TRBJ2-6|TRBD1|-|TRBV7-3
TGTGCCAGCAGCCTGGGACAGCCGCCTTACTCTGGGGCCAACGTCCTGACTTTC
CASSLGQPPYSGANVLTF
>15|TRBJ1-4|TRBD1|-|TRBV28
TGTGCCAGCACCAATACAGGGGAGGCAGGTGAAAAACTGTTTTTT
CASTNTGEAGEKLFF
>16|TRBJ1-2|-|-|TRBV28
TGTGCCAGCAGTTTGCCGGAGACAGCTTCTAACTATGGCTACACCTTC
CASSLPETASNYGYTF
>14|TRBJ1-4|TRBD1|-|TRBV11-2
TGTGCCAGCAGCCGGGACAGGAACACTGAAAAACTGTTTTTT
CASSRDRNTEKLFF
>15|TRBJ2-1|TRBD2|once|TRBV19
TGTGCCAGTCTCCCTACTAGCGGGGAGTACAATGAGCAGTTCTTC
CASLPTSGEYNEQFF
>16|TRBJ2-3|-|-|TRBV21-1
TGTGCCAGCAGCCCCATAGCGGGGGGGCCAACAGATACGCAGTATTTT
CASSPIAGGPTDTQYF
>14|TRBJ1-3|-|-|TRBV28
TGTGCCAGCAGTGGCAGGGGCTCTGGAAACACCATATATTTT
CASSGRGSGNTIYF
>17|TRBJ1-5|-|-|TRBV7-2
TGTGCCAGCAGCTTAGCGCTGGGGGGGGGCGCGAATCAGCCCCAGCATTTT
CASSLALGGGANQPQHF
>10|TRBJ2-7|-|few|TRBV29-1
TGCAGCGTTGGTAGCTACGAGCAGTACTTC
CSVGSYEQYF
>16|TRBJ2-1|TRBD2|-|TRBV28
TGTGCCAGCAGTTATTTGAGCGGGAGTAGGGACAATGAGCAGTTCTTC
CASSYLSGSRDNEQFF
>18|TRBJ2-4|-|once|TRBV19
TGTGCCAGTAGTATTGGGACACCCGCGTCCTACATCAAAAACATTCAGTACTTC
CASSIGTPASYIKNIQYF
>16|TRBJ2-3|TRBD1|-|TRBV11-2
TGTGCCAGCAGCTCCAGGACAGGGATTAGCACAGATACGCAGTATTTT
CASSSRTGISTDTQYF
>12|TRBJ1-2|-|-|TRBV28
TGTGCCGTCTTCCGGCAGGAGGATGGCTACACCTTC
CAVFRQEDGYTF
>14|TRBJ2-5|TRBD1|-|TRBV18
TGTGCCAGCTCGGACCGGGACAGACAAGAGACCCAGTACTTC
CASSDRDRQETQYF
>18|TRBJ1-6|-|-|TRBV28
TGTGCCAGCAGTTCACTCTTGGACAGAAGAAGCTATAATTCACCCCTCCACTTT
CASSSLLDRRSYNSPLHF
>14|TRBJ2-2|-|-|TRBV14
TGTGCCAGCAGCCTGGCCAGAAACACCGGGGAGCTGTTTTTT
CASSLARNTGELFF
>14|TRBJ2-2|-|-|TRBV7-2
TGTGCCAGCAGCCATCCCGGGAACACCGGGGAGCTGTTTTTT
CASSHPGNTGELFF
>13|TRBJ2-7|TRBD1|-|TRBV5-5
TGTGCCAGCATGGGGACAGGGGGCTACGAGCAGTACTTC
CASMGTGGYEQYF
>15|TRBJ2-1|-|-|TRBV3-1/TRBV3-2
TGTGCCAGCAGCCCATCCCGAGGCCCCAACAATGAGCAGTTCTTC
CASSPSRGPNNEQFF
>14|TRBJ2-7|-|-|TRBV11-2
TGTGCCAGCGGCTCCAGTCTAGGGGGCTACGAGCAGTACTTC
CASGSSLGGYEQYF
>14|TRBJ1-1|-|-|TRBV12-5
TGTGCTAGTTTGGGAGGGGACCGAGGGACTGAAGCTTTCTTT
CASLGGDRGTEAFF
>15|TRBJ2-7|-|-|TRBV4-1
TGCGCCAGCAGCCAAGATACCAGGTACTCCTACGAGCAGTACTTC
CASSQDTRYSYEQYF
>15|TRBJ1-6|TRBD1|-|TRBV18
TGTGCCAGCTCACCAAAGGGACAGGGTAATTCACCCCTCCACTTT
CASSPKGQGNSPLHF
>14|TRBJ1-1|-|-|TRBV19
TGTGCCAGTAGTATTAACAGGGCGAGCACTGAAGCTTTCTTT
CASSINRASTEAFF
>12|TRBJ2-5|-|-|TRBV6-5
TGTGCCAGCCGACAGAGCCTAAAGACCCAGTACTTC
CASRQSLKTQYF
>14|TRBJ1-1|-|-|TRBV6-2/TRBV6-3
TGTGCCAGCAGTTCTCAGGGGTGGAACACTGAAGCTTTCTTT
CASSSQGWNTEAFF
>15|TRBJ2-7|TRBD2|-|TRBV5-1
TGCGCCAGCAGCTTGCGACTAGCGGGAGGCCACGAGCAGTACTTC
CASSLRLAGGHEQYF
>18|TRBJ2-1|TRBD2|-|TRBV14
TGTGCCAGCAGTAACCTGAACCTAGCGGGAGCCCGTCTCCATGAGCAGTTCTTC
CASSNLNLAGARLHEQFF
>15|TRBJ1-6|TRBD1|-|TRBV7-8
TGTGCCAGCAGCCAGGGACAGGGGTATAATTCACCCCTCCACTTT
CASSQGQGYNSPLHF
>13|TRBJ1-2|-|few|TRBV7-2
TGTGCCAGCACTGAGCCCCAATCGGGGGGCTACACCTTC
CASTEPQSGGYTF
>20|TRBJ2-1|TRBD1|-|TRBV10-1
TGCGCCACCAATGGAAGAAACACCTTCAGGGGGCCTGTGAGTGACAATGAGCAGTTCTTC
CATNGRNTFRGPVSDNEQFF
>14|TRBJ2-5|-|once|TRBV3-1/TRBV3-2
TGTGCCAGCAGCAGAAGCCAGGGGCAAGAGACCCAGTACTTC
CASSRSQGQETQYF
>19|TRBJ2-5|TRBD2|-|TRBV9
TGTGCCAGCAGCCCCGCTCTGGTAGCGGGGGGCCTACCGTCAGAGACCCAGTACTTC
CASSPALVAGGLPSETQYF
>17|TRBJ2-7|TRBD2|-|TRBV4-3
TGCGCCAGCAGCCAAGGATGGGGCGGGAGGGGTTCCTACGAGCAGTACTTC
CASSQGWGGRGSYEQYF
>12|TRBJ2-3|-|-|TRBV7-3
TGTGCCAGCAGCTTTTACACAGATACGCAGTATTTT
CASSFYTDTQYF
>17|TRBJ2-7|TRBD2|-|TRBV7-2
TGTGCCAGCAGCTTGGGACTAGCGGGAGGCTTCTCCTACGAGCAGTACTTC
CASSLGLAGGFSYEQYF
>14|TRBJ2-3|TRBD1|once|TRBV5-6
TGTGCCAGCAGCCAAGACAGGGGCGCAGATACGCAGTATTTT
CASSQDRGADTQYF
>14|TRBJ1-1|TRBD1|-|TRBV27
TGTGCCAGCCATAGGACAGGGCTAGACACTGAAGCTTTCTTT
CASHRTGLDTEAFF
>13|TRBJ2-1|TRBD1|-|TRBV18
TGTGCCAGCTCACCACAGGGGGCAGAAGAGCAGTTCTTC
CASSPQGAEEQFF
>14|TRBJ2-5|-|-|TRBV29-1
TGCAGCGTTGAAGGAACTAGATGGCAAGAGACCCAGTACTTC
CSVEGTRWQETQYF
>15|TRBJ2-6|-|-|TRBV7-2
TGTGCCAGCACCATAGCGGCCTCTGGGGCCAACGTCCTGACTTTC
CASTIAASGANVLTF
>13|TRBJ1-2|TRBD1|once|TRBV28
TGTGCCAGCAGGCCGGGACAGGAGGATGGCTACACCTTC
CASRPGQEDGYTF
>19|TRBJ2-1|TRBD2|-|TRBV19
TGTGCCAGTAGTTCCCGCTGGACTAGCCCAATGTACCCCAACAATGAGCAGTTCTTC
CASSSRWTSPMYPNNEQFF
>13|TRBJ2-7|-|-|TRBV15
TGTGCCACCAGCAGGTTCGCCGGAGACGAGCAGTACTTC
CATSRFAGDEQYF
>15|TRBJ1-4|-|few|TRBV19
TGTGCCAGTAGTATACGGCCAGGGACTAATGAAAAACTGTTTTTT
CASSIRPGTNEKLFF
>15|TRBJ2-1|TRBD1|-|TRBV6-5
TGTGCCAGCAGTACCGGGACAGGGGATCGCAATGAGCAGTTCTTC
CASSTGTGDRNEQFF
>15|TRBJ2-5|TRBD1|-|TRBV5-1
TGCGCCAGCAGCAGTCCGGACAGGGATAGGGAGACCCAGTACTTC
CASSSPDRDRETQYF
>13|TRBJ2-7|-|-|TRBV29-1
TGCAGCGTTGGAGAGCAGGAAATCAACGAGCAGTACTTC
CSVGEQEINEQYF
>16|TRBJ1-3|-|-|TRBV7-2
TGTGCCAGCAGCTTAGATCACAGAGTCTCTGGAAACACCATATATTTT
CASSLDHRVSGNTIYF
>17|TRBJ2-2|TRBD2|once|TRBV4-1
TGCGCCAGCAGCCAAGATAAGACTAGCGAAAACACCGGGGAGCTGTTTTTT
CASSQDKTSENTGELFF
>16|TRBJ2-6|-|-|TRBV18
TGTGCCAGCTCACCATATAAGGGGTCTGGGGCCAACGTCCTGACTTTC
CASSPYKGSGANVLTF
>15|TRBJ1-2|-|once|TRBV7-9
TGTGCCAGCAGCTTAGGTCGACAGAGTAACTATGGCTACACCTTC
CASSLGRQSNYGYTF
>14|TRBJ2-1|TRBD2|once|TRBV19
TGTGCCAGTAGTGGACTAGCGGCTTCCCATGAGCAGTTCTTC
CASSGLAASHEQFF